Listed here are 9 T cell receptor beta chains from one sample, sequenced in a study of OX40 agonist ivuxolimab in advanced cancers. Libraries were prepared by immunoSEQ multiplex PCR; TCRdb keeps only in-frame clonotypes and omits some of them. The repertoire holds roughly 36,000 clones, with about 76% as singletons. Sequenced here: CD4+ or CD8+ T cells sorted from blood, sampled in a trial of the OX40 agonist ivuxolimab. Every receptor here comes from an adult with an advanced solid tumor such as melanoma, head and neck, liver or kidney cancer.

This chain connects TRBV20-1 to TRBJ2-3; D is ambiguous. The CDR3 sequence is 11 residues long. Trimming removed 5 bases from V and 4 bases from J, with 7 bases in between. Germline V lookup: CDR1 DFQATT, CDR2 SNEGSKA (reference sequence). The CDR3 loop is CSAVAPDTQYF. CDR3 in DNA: TGCAGTGCTGTCGCCCCAGATACGCAGTATTTT.

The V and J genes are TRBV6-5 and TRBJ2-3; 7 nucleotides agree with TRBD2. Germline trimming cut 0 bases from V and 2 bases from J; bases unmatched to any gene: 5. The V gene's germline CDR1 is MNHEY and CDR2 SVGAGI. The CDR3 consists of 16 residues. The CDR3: CASSYSIGGITDTQYF. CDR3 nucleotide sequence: TGTGCCAGCAGTTACTCGATCGGGGGGATCACAGATACGCAGTATTTT.

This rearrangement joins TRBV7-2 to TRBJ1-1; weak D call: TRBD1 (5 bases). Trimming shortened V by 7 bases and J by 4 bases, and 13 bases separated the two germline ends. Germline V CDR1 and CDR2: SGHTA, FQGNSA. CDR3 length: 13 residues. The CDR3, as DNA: TGTGCCAGCACGCAGGGCCCGAGCACTGAAGCTTTCTTT. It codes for CASTQGPSTEAFF.

CDR3 nucleotides: TGTGCCAGCAGCCGGACAGGGAATACGTACGAGCAGTACGTC. Translation gives CASSRTGNTYEQYV. This chain links TRBV27 with TRBJ2-7; 8 nucleotides match TRBD1. Germline V lookup: CDR1 MNHEY, CDR2 SMNVEV (reference sequence). This CDR3 comprises 14 residues. V trimming: 6 bases; J trimming: 4 bases; junction bases outside the gene matches: 8.

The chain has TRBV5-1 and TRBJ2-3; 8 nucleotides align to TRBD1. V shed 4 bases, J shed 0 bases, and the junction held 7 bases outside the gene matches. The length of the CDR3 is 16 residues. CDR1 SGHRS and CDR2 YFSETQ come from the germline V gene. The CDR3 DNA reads TGCGCCAGCAGCGCGGGGACAGGCCTTAGCACAGATACGCAGTATTTT. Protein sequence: CASSAGTGLSTDTQYF.

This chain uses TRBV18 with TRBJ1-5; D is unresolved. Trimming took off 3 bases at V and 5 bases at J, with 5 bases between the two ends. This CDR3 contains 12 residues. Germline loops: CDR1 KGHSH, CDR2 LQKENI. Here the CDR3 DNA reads TGTGCCAGCTCACCTGGCGATCAGCCCCAGCATTTT. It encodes CASSPGDQPQHF.

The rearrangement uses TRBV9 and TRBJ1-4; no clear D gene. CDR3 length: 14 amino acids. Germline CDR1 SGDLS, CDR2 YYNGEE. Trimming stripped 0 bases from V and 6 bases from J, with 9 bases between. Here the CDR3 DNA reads TGTGCCAGCAGCGTAGGAGGGAACGATGAAAAACTGTTTTTT. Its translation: CASSVGGNDEKLFF.

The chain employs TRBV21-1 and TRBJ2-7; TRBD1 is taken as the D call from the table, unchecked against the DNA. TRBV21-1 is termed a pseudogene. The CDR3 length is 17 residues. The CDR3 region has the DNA TGTGCCAGCAGCAACCTGCCGGGACAGGACAGGGGCCACGAGCAGTACGTC. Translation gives CASSNLPGQDRGHEQYV.

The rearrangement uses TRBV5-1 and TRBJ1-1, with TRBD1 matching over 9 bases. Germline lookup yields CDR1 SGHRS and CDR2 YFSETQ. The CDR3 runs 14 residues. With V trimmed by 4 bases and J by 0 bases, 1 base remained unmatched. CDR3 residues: CASSRTGVNTEAFF. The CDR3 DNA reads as TGCGCCAGCAGCCGGACAGGGGTGAACACTGAAGCTTTCTTT.